This T cell receptor beta chain was sequenced for a study of spatial heterogeneity in lung cancer (dated by TCRdb to between 2018 and 2020). A note on the overall study: Beta-chain transcripts were consistently detected in greater numbers than alpha-chain transcripts, which likely reflected higher beta-chain transcript abundance. The study linked features of the TCR repertoire to counts of nonsynonymous mutations, which were determined by whole-exome sequencing of tumor tissue. In the raw uncorrected reads, each unique combination of TCR and UMI appeared more than ten times on average. At surgery, 200 or so tumor regions, fewer than 85 matched nontumor lung samples and 56 PBMC samples were TCR-sequenced for both alpha and beta chains. In non-small cell lung cancer, the study made a quantitative comparison of TCR alpha and beta repertoires among multiple tumor regions, matched nontumor lung and blood. The research as a whole found: Additional single-cell paired TCR alpha and beta sequencing was considered necessary to confirm, at a functional level, the hypothesis that regional TCRs recognize regional mutations. Ubiquitous expanded tumor TCRs showed up in blood more often at tumor resection than at routine follow-up.

What this sample's time point label stands for: sample taken at primary tumor resection. Whole RNA extracted from tumor and nontumor lung tissue, or from cryopreserved PBMC samples, was used for TCR sequencing without cell sorting. Samples were obtained from 65 to 90 patients with early-stage, untreated non-small cell lung cancer from the lung TRACERx cohort. Only patients with enough RNA available from two or more tumor regions were chosen for TCR sequencing. V loses 7 bases, J loses 7 bases, and the germline ends lie 22 bases apart. The CDR3 covers 16 residues, taking in both the cysteine and the phenylalanine. This entry keeps only the CDR3 DNA: 48 bases, framed from base 1. The sample holds many counts of this clonotype. Its antigen is unknown. No base qualities exist here, and no much larger clone lies one base off it. Receptor amplification or capture employed 5' RACE. The data were produced on a NextSeq 500. In the TCR library protocol, a unique molecular identifier was attached to each TCR cDNA molecule so that PCR and sequencing errors could be corrected. From the authors' description of their analysis: Decombinator tools were used for TCR identification, UMI-based error correction and CDR3 extraction. TCRs above a frequency of 2 per 1,000, corresponding to the top 1% of the tumor frequency distribution, were defined as expanded. Each repertoire was subsampled 100 times to 5,000 TCRs, after which Renyi diversity was computed with the R vegan package. To build CDR3 similarity networks, amino acid triplet string-kernel similarity was used, and CDR3s were connected when their pairwise similarity was above 0.82. TCRdb took the public reads, trimmed them with fastp at Q25, ran MiXCR for clone calling and kept in-frame beta chains. Each entry is one CDR3 protein sequence, shown with its most common DNA and genes. These V and J calls rely on TCRdb rather than the paper's analysis. The sample table lists more than 30,000 distinct CDR3 sequences, around 5% of them with a count of one. Just over 25% of the sample goes to the ten largest clones.

The clonotype originates from a female donor with early-stage non-small cell lung cancer. The sequence joins TRBV12-3 or TRBV12-4 to TRBJ1-4; a tentative D call is TRBD1 (5 bases match). The source was PBMCs, collected at surgery. The DNA is as follows: TGTGCCAGCATTCTTGGATGGCGGGGGGGTGGTGAAAAACTGTTTTTT. This codes for CASILGWRGGGEKLFF.